This TCR beta chain was recorded in a study of a mutant IDH1 vaccine in newly diagnosed glioma. Study background: Vaccination began 4-6 weeks post radiotherapy alone, or with temozolomide cycles.

Turning to this clone: Its specificity is not known.

Stated time point: week 35, safety follow-up. Mutant IDH1 20-mer peptide, at 300 ug, made up each vaccine dose, with topical imiquimod. TCRdb's copy holds only in-frame clones and misses some; the assay was immunoSEQ multiplex PCR. The sample holds under 50,000 clones; 88% are singletons and the top ten take around 6%. The sample was PBMCs, taken from a glioma patient whose treatment included an IDH1 peptide vaccine. The receptor comes from a woman aged 40 to 50 with glioma.

Here the CDR3 DNA reads TGTGCCAGCAGTTACCCGGGACAGGGTCCCTACGAGCAGTACTTC. It specifies CASSYPGQGPYEQYF. This chain links TRBV6-5 with TRBJ2-7; 9 nucleotides agree with TRBD1. The CDR3 has 15 amino acids. CDR1 and CDR2 from the germline V gene are MNHEY and SVGAGI. V was clipped by 2 bases and J by 2 bases; unmatched bases: 4.